This T cell receptor beta chain was identified in a study of cytomegalovirus exposure and HLA in healthy donors. Study outcomes and limitations: In a later analysis, DRB1 alleles had the most associated TCRs; HLA-C alleles the fewest. Fewer N-insertions than the roughly 670-donor mean were reportedly shown by an Asian-associated ancestry cluster in a later analysis.

About this clone itself: Its antigen is as yet unknown.

Use of 60 Vbeta and 13 Jbeta primers characterized the PCR. This table comes from immunoSEQ multiplex PCR, and its TCRdb copy is limited to in-frame clones, with some not included. The data show about 190,000 clones, about 85% seen once. The TCR comes from a man aged 50-59 years in good health and CMV-seronegative. The source material was PBMCs.

The DNA for the CDR3 is TGTGCCAGCAGCGAGGGGGGGATGCCTCAGCCCCAGCATTTT. Residues: CASSEGGMPQPQHF. The genes are TRBV9 and TRBJ1-5, with D possibly being TRBD1 (6 bases). This CDR3 spans 14 amino acids. The germline V gene encodes CDR1 SGDLS and CDR2 YYNGEE. V gave up 3 bases and J gave up 6 bases, with 13 bases separating them.